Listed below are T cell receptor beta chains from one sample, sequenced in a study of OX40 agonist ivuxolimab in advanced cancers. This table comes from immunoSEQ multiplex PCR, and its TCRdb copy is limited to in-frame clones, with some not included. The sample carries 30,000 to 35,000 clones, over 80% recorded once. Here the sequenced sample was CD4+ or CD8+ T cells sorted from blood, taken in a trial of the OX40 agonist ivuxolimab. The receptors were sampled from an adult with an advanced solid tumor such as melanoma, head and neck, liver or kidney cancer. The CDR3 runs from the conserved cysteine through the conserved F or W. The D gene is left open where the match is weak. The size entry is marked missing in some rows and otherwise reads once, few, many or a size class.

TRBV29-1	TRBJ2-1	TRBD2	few	CSVDGPGLYYNEQFF	TGCAGCGTTGATGGTCCGGGACTATACTACAATGAGCAGTTCTTC
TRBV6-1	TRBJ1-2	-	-	CASSESDRWGDGYTF	TGTGCCAGCAGTGAAAGTGACAGGTGGGGCGATGGCTACACCTTC
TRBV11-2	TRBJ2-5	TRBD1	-	CASKSGSAGGLETQYF	TGTGCCAGCAAGTCTGGAAGCGCAGGGGGATTGGAGACCCAGTACTTC
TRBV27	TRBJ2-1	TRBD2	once	CASTLTSGAYNEQFF	TGTGCCAGCACCCTGACTAGCGGGGCCTACAATGAGCAGTTCTTC
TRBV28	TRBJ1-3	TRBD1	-	CASSATGGLTGNTIYF	TGTGCCAGCAGTGCAACAGGGGGCCTTACTGGAAACACCATATATTTT
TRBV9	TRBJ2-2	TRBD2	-	CASSVVLGRVDTGELFF	TGTGCCAGCAGCGTAGTTTTGGGGAGGGTTGACACCGGGGAGCTGTTTTTT
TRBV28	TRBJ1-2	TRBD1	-	CASTDGTGGGYGYTF	TGTGCCAGCACTGATGGGACAGGGGGCGGCTATGGCTACACCTTC
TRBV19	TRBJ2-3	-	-	CASSAPRLGSDTQYF	TGTGCCAGTAGTGCCCCCAGACTAGGTTCAGATACGCAGTATTTT
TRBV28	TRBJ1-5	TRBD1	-	CASSLGTGVGQPQHF	TGTGCCAGCAGTTTAGGGACAGGGGTTGGGCAGCCCCAGCATTTT
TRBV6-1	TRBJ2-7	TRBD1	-	CATRTGSYEQYF	TGTGCCACCCGGACAGGGAGTTACGAGCAGTACTTC
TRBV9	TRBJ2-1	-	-	CASSVNNEQFF	TGTGCCAGCAGCGTAAACAATGAGCAGTTCTTC
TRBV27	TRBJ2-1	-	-	CASSSSGHYNEQFF	TGTGCCAGCAGTTCATCAGGGCACTACAATGAGCAGTTCTTC
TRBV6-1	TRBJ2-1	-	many	CASMRRDNSYNEQFF	TGTGCCAGCATGAGGCGGGACAACTCCTACAATGAGCAGTTCTTC
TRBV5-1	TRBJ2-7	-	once	CASSKGTDTYEQYF	TGCGCCAGCAGCAAGGGGACGGATACCTACGAGCAGTACTTC
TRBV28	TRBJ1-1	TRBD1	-	CASSSGGRWAEAFF	TGTGCCAGCAGTTCAGGGGGACGGTGGGCTGAAGCTTTCTTT
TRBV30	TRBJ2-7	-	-	CAWSNTGSSYEQYF	TGTGCCTGGAGTAATACAGGGAGCTCCTACGAGCAGTACTTC